This entry lists 19 T cell receptor beta chains sequenced from one sample in a study of blood T cells in healthy people across ages. With a J-beta primer mix and a sample-barcoded 5' primer, a second PCR ran 7 to 11 cycles. TCRdb fed the 5' RACE reads into MiXCR, producing one record per CDR3 protein. The table includes roughly 830,000 distinct CDR3 sequences, 62% detected once. Sequencing was done on a sample of blood. All receptors come from a man younger than 45 in good health.

The genes are TRBV20-1 and TRBJ2-1; 12 bases agree with TRBD2. CDR1 is DFQATT and CDR2 is SNEGSKA in the germline V gene (reference sequence). The ends lost 1 base at V and 6 bases at J; junction bases unmatched: 4. This CDR3 is 15 amino acids long. The CDR3 spells CSARGRTSGVNEQFF. In DNA, the CDR3 is TGCAGTGCTAGAGGTAGGACTAGCGGGGTCAATGAGCAGTTCTTC.

The chain combines TRBV27 with TRBJ2-1; D unclear. Deletions cut 1 base from V and 2 bases from J, with 18 bases between. Germline CDR1 is MNHEY and CDR2 is SMNVEV (reference sequence). CDR3 length equals 18 residues. CDR3 sequence: CASSLFYPRTKTYNEQFF. In nucleotides, the CDR3 is TGTGCCAGCAGTTTATTTTATCCCAGGACCAAAACCTACAATGAGCAGTTCTTC.

The genes are TRBV5-1 and TRBJ2-3, with D hard to call. The CDR3 is 16 amino acids. The germline V gene has CDR1 SGHRS and CDR2 YFSETQ. V lost 0 bases to trimming and J lost 0 bases, with 11 bases between them. The CDR3 is CASSLERGGSTDTQYF. As DNA, the CDR3 is TGCGCCAGCAGCTTGGAGCGTGGCGGTAGCACAGATACGCAGTATTTT.

The chain uses TRBV7-3 and TRBJ2-1, with 7 positions matching TRBD2. Germline loops: CDR1 SGHTA, CDR2 FQGTGA. The CDR3 length is 15 residues. V trimming: 2 bases; J trimming: 7 bases; junction bases outside the gene matches: 8. The CDR3 DNA follows: TGTGCCAGCAGCTTAGGGACTATTTTTGCTAATGAGCAGTTCTTC. Protein: CASSLGTIFANEQFF.

This chain uses TRBV5-6 with TRBJ2-5; D remains unclear. Germline lookup yields CDR1 SGHDT and CDR2 YYEEEE. This CDR3 is built from 15 residues. Trimming pared 5 bases from V and 3 bases from J, leaving 17 bases between. CDR3 amino acids: CASRLMGGPEETQYF. CDR3 bases: TGTGCCAGCAGGCTGATGGGTGGCCCAGAAGAGACCCAGTACTTC. Filled out from reference TRBV5-6 and TRBJ2-5, the complete variable domain reads DAGVTQSPTHLIKTRGQQVTLRCSPKSGHDTVSWYQQALGQGPQFIFQYYEEEERQRGNFPDRFSGHQFPNYSSELNVNALLLGDSALYLCASRLMGGPEETQYFGPGTRLLVL.

The sample holds a few counts of this clonotype. The chain has TRBV7-9 and TRBJ2-5, with TRBD2 identical over 8 bases. The CDR3 has 14 residues. Germline assignment: CDR1 SEHNR and CDR2 FQNEAQ (reference sequence). J lost 11 bases, V lost 5 bases, and 13 bases had no gene match. The CDR3 DNA follows: TGTGCCAGCAGCCTATCCGGGACTAGGACGAAGCAGTACTTC. Protein sequence: CASSLSGTRTKQYF.

For the CDR3, the DNA is TGTGCCAGTAGTATAGGGACCGGTTCGTCCTATGGCTACACCTTC. It codes for CASSIGTGSSYGYTF. The genes are TRBV19 and TRBJ1-2; D is unclear. The CDR3 is 15 residues long. From germline, CDR1 is LNHDA and CDR2 SQIVND (reference sequence). Trimming removed 1 base at V and 4 bases at J, with 13 bases between.

This chain links TRBV20-1 with TRBJ2-3, with 11 bases fitting TRBD2. In germline, CDR1 is DFQATT, CDR2 SNEGSKA (reference sequence). The CDR3 loop spans 13 amino acids. The trim removed 7 bases at V and 4 bases at J, leaving 4 bases unmatched. DNA of the CDR3: TGCAGTGTTTCACTAGCGGGGGCAGATACGCAGTATTTT. Amino acid sequence: CSVSLAGADTQYF.

V usage is TRBV7-2 and J usage is TRBJ2-5; tentatively, D is TRBD1 or TRBD2 (5 bases each). The V gene's germline CDR1 is SGHTA and CDR2 FQGNSA. The CDR3 covers 16 residues. Trimming left V 5 bases short and J 2 bases short, with 18 bases between. The DNA of the CDR3 is TGTGCCAGCAGCGCAATGGGGACCCACGGTCAAGAGACCCAGTACTTC. As protein: CASSAMGTHGQETQYF.

The chain employs TRBV4-1 and TRBJ2-3; D is perhaps TRBD1 (6 bases). CDR1 and CDR2 from the germline V gene are MGHRA and YSYEKL. The V end was cut by 4 bases, the J end by 0 bases, with 11 bases between. This CDR3 is built from 15 residues. The CDR3: CASSPTGPSTDTQYF. The DNA of the CDR3 is TGCGCCAGCAGCCCGACAGGACCTAGCACAGATACGCAGTATTTT.

A single count supports this clonotype. V and J are TRBV6-5 and TRBJ2-5; possible D gene TRBD2, 5 bases. Deletions cut 7 bases from V and 4 bases from J, with 13 bases between. The CDR3 loop spans 13 amino acids. Looked up from germline, CDR1 is MNHEY and CDR2 is SVGAGI. CDR3 DNA sequence: TGTGCCAGCACCGGAAATGGGAGAGAGACCCAGTACTTC. This encodes CASTGNGRETQYF.

V and J are TRBV28 and TRBJ2-6; unclear D gene. V lost 5 bases and J 4 bases, leaving 9 bases between the germline ends. Germline values: CDR1 MDHEN, CDR2 SYDVKM. CDR3 length: 14 residues. The CDR3 sequence: CASSGMTGANVLTF. The CDR3 nucleotides are TGTGCCAGCAGTGGGATGACAGGGGCCAACGTCCTGACTTTC.

This chain connects TRBV3-1 to TRBJ2-4; D is unclear. The DNA matches TRBJ2-7 better at its end, which makes the J call doubtful. This CDR3 is 13 amino acids long. Germline V CDR1 and CDR2: LGHDT, YNNKEL (reference sequence). The CDR3: CASSQDRHDEQYF. The CDR3, as DNA: TGTGCCAGCAGCCAAGATCGACATGACGAGCAGTACTTC.

V gene TRBV6-1 combines with J gene TRBJ2-1; TRBD2 matches at 9 bases. V was clipped by 5 bases and J by 2 bases; unmatched bases: 13. In germline, CDR1 is MNHNS, CDR2 SASEGT. This CDR3 contains 18 residues. As DNA, the CDR3 is TGTGCCAGCAGTCCACTTCGCTTACTAGCGGGTGCCTACAATGAGCAGTTCTTC. Translating gives CASSPLRLLAGAYNEQFF.

The chain links TRBV7-9 to TRBJ2-1, with 10 bases aligning to TRBD1. The germline CDR1 and CDR2 sequences are SEHNR and FQNEAQ (reference sequence). V trimming: 4 bases; J trimming: 10 bases; junction bases outside the gene matches: 7. This CDR3 has 14 amino acids. For the CDR3, the DNA is TGTGCCAGCAGCTATGGGACAGGGGTTCGGGAGCAGTTCTTC. It yields the protein CASSYGTGVREQFF.

The genes are TRBV12-3 or TRBV12-4 and TRBJ1-5; no definite D call. Deletions cut 4 bases from V and 7 bases from J, with 8 bases between. The length of the CDR3 is 12 residues. In DNA, the CDR3 is TGTGCCAGCAGTTCCCTATGGCAGCCCCAGCATTTT. This sequence encodes CASSSLWQPQHF.

The chain combines TRBV6-2 or TRBV6-3 with TRBJ2-5; D not certain. CDR1 MNHEY and CDR2 SVGEGT come from the germline V gene. This CDR3 comprises 10 residues. The CDR3 nucleotides are TGTTCCGCCGGGTGGGAGACCCAGTACTTC. Its protein product is CSAGWETQYF.

The chain carries TRBV28 and TRBJ1-2, with 7 bases identical to TRBD1. CDR3 length equals 17 residues. V dropped 5 bases and J dropped 0; count of bases not matched to a gene: 12. The germline CDR1 and CDR2 sequences are MDHEN and SYDVKM. The CDR3 here is CASSPPGRGMANYGYTF. The CDR3, as DNA: TGTGCCAGCAGTCCTCCCGGCAGGGGGATGGCTAACTATGGCTACACCTTC.

The V and J genes are TRBV20-1 and TRBJ2-4; tentative D call: TRBD1 (6 bases). The germline V gene has CDR1 DFQATT and CDR2 SNEGSKA (reference sequence). The CDR3 has 16 residues. The V end lost 0 bases, the J end lost 0 bases, and 12 bases lay between the germline ends. This CDR3 is CSARDRDTEAKNIQYF. The CDR3 nucleotides are TGCAGTGCTAGAGATCGGGACACTGAAGCCAAAAACATTCAGTACTTC.